This T cell receptor beta chain comes out of a study of cytomegalovirus exposure and HLA in healthy donors. Trimming stripped 6 bases from V and 2 bases from J, with 10 bases between. The CDR3 spans 13 residues. Germline CDR1 is SNHLY and CDR2 is FYNNEI. The donors were healthy bone marrow donors. With regard to this clone: What it recognizes is unknown.

The study, taken as a whole, reports: In vitro assays verified that three CMV-associated chains recognized CMV antigens specifically. Clonal expansion was found to be greater in HLA-associated TCR beta chains than in equally common others in a later analysis. In a later analysis, the majority of CMV-associated beta chains seemingly showed HLA restriction.

Primers for the PCR totalled 60 Vbeta and 13 Jbeta. Assay used: immunoSEQ multiplex PCR; TCRdb lists only in-frame clones, some missing. The sample consists of about 120,000 clones, 75% to 90% of them appearing once. This rearrangement joins TRBV2 to TRBJ1-2, with a weak D call TRBD1 (5 bases). Sequencing was carried out using PBMCs. The sequence was collected from a young man in good health and CMV-seropositive. CDR3 coding DNA: TGTGCCAGCAGCCGGACACCAAACTATGGCTACACCTTC. Translation gives CASSRTPNYGYTF.